This T cell receptor (beta chain) came from a study of shared clonotypes between healthy human individuals (dated by TCRdb to about 2020). At the level of the whole study: A couple of women and three men aged 18 to 49 years were included in the cohort. Blood TCR repertoires of roughly five healthy adults were deeply sequenced to estimate repertoire size and the extent of clonotype sharing between individuals. For each donor, CD4 naive and CD4 memory were each run on three plates, CD8 naive on two plates, and CD8 memory on one plate. To increase sequencing depth and limit assay-specific biases, TCR repertoire library preparation and sequencing were carried out by different laboratories using diverse techniques. Each donor's leukapheresis produced roughly between roughly 0.9 and 9 billion PBMCs.

TCR CDR3 regions were amplified from genomic DNA by multiplex PCR using the deep immunoSEQ assay. Extracted genomic DNA from each cell subset was spread evenly across all wells of several immunoSEQ 96-well plates, with each plate serving as a replicate. For sorted subsets, 150 to 250 ng of genomic DNA, equivalent to roughly 33,000 T cell genomes, went into each replicate PCR. The purified libraries were quantified using a Qubit 3.0 fluorometer, sized with a Bioanalyzer 2100, and then quantified again using the KAPA Library Quantification kit. A separate single-read 150-cycle Illumina NextSeq 550 flow cell was used to sequence each immunoSEQ 96-well plate. Turning to the authors' computational methods: Because only junctional sequences without quality scores were contained in the immunoSEQ output, filtering matching that applied to full-length reads could not be performed. To assign V/J genes and CDR3, sequences were annotated against IMGT germline references using PyIR, a Python wrapper for IgBLAST v1.9. Reads were removed for weak V/J assignments (E-value above 1e-6), missing CDR3, stop codons, out-of-frame junctions, or ambiguous translated residues. A V3J clonotype was defined by an identical inferred V gene, J gene, and CDR3 amino acid sequence. The percentage overlap between two repertoires was calculated by dividing the number of shared unique clonotypes by the size of the smaller repertoire. Richness of each repertoire was evaluated using RTK rarefaction, the Chao1 estimator, and Recon v2.1 estimates of unobserved clonotypes. Generation probabilities for all TCRbeta clonotypes obtained by the gDNA method from a handful of donors were computed using OLGA. The source is immuneACCESS, and TCRdb retained only in-frame sequences with V and J called. Part of the clones is not carried over; for the studies checked, unresolved V genes explain less than half of this, and the remainder is unexplained. The DNA gave D and trimming, while V, J and clone size come from that table. This sample lists roughly 640,000 clones; less than 85% were detected once. The ten largest clones take up 1.5% to 2% of the sample.

Here is what the overall study found, with its caveats: Sampling was limited to blood, and TCR repertoires in tissue likely differ from TCR repertoires in blood. Naive subsets generally had larger estimated clonotype richness than memory subsets. Across a handful of donors, approximately 5% of naive CD4, 3% to 3.5% of naive CD8, about 2.3% of memory CD4, and about 0.44% of memory CD8 clonotypes were shared. The small number of donors limited the genetic and exposure-history diversity represented. Pairwise subsampling indicated that sequencing depth was expected to affect the degree of clonotype sharing among donors. Rarefaction of sorted-subset datasets indicated incomplete sequencing despite the large sequencing depth. Compared with non-shared clonotypes, the clonotypes found in all four sorted-subset donors had higher generation probabilities.

Ten or more counts support this clone. Its target antigen remains unknown. Nothing much larger sits one base from this clone, and base qualities are not available. Other DNA sequences in the sample encode the same CDR3. Healthy HIV-negative adults with no recently reported acute infections or vaccinations were included as donors. Every donor was a Caucasian adult residing in Nashville, Tennessee, USA. Magnetic negative selection was used to enrich CD4+ T cells, after which naive cells were positively selected on CD45RA and the negative fraction became the memory subset. After blood collection by leukapheresis, PBMCs were isolated using Ficoll-Histopaque density gradient centrifugation and then cryopreserved in the vapor phase of liquid nitrogen. Purity and quantity of every magnetically sorted T cell population were checked by analytical flow cytometry. Genomic DNA was isolated from every sorted fraction and measured by UV absorbance on a Nanodrop 2000c.

At the junction V is shortened by 0 bases and J by 7 bases, with 12 bases in between. Taken from the germline V gene (reference sequence), the CDR1 and CDR2 loops are GTSNPN and SVGIG. There are 13 amino acids in the CDR3, from cysteine to phenylalanine inclusive. The entry retains the CDR3 DNA only, 39 bases that are in frame from base 1. The specimen was memory CD4+ T cells sorted from blood. Reading the label with the study, this specimen's cell subset or site is: CD45RA-negative fraction. The sequence is built from TRBV30 and TRBJ1-2; TRBD1 could be the D gene, as 6 bases match. This TCR was sampled from a woman aged 25 to 39 in good health. The sequenced DNA: TGTGCCTGGAGTGTAACAGGGAGTGGTGGCTACACCTTC. This yields the protein CAWSVTGSGGYTF.